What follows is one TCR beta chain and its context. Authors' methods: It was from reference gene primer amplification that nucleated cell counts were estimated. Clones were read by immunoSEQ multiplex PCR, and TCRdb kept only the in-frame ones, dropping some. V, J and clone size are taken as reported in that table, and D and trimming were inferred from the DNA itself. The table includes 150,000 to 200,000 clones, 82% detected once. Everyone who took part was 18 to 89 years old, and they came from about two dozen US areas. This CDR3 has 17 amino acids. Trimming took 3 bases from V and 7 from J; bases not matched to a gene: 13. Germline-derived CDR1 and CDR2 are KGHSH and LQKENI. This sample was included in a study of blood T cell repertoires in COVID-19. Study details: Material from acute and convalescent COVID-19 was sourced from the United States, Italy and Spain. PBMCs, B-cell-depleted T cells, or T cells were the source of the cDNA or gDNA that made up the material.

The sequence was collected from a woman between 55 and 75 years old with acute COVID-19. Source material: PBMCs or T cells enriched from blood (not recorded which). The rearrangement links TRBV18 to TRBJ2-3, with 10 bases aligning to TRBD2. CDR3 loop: CASSPRVAGGSAYTQYF. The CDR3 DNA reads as TGTGCCAGCTCACCGCGGGTAGCGGGGGGTTCTGCTTATACGCAGTATTTT. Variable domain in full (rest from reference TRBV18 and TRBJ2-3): NAGVMQNPRHLVRRRGQEARLRCSPMKGHSHVYWYRQLPEEGLKFMVYLQKENIIDESGMPKERFSAEFPKEGPSILRIQQVVRGDSAAYFCASSPRVAGGSAYTQYFGPGTRLTVL.